This TCR beta chain was sequenced during a study of T cell changes during pregnancy in multiple sclerosis. The table came from immunoSEQ multiplex PCR; TCRdb's copy has only in-frame clones and leaves some out. The sample has 85,000 to 130,000 clones; around 93% are singletons. Germline loops: CDR1 LNHNV, CDR2 YYDKDF (reference sequence). The V and J ends lost 5 bases and 6 bases, in that order; junction bases with no gene match: 6. The CDR3 spans 15 residues. V usage is TRBV15 and J usage is TRBJ1-5; the match to TRBD1 covers 11 bases. The sequencing used peripheral blood, collected after pregnancy. The clonotype comes from a female donor with multiple sclerosis, enrolled in a pregnancy study. The CDR3 sequence: CATSGQGAKAQPQHF. CDR3 DNA: TGTGCCACCAGCGGACAGGGGGCTAAAGCTCAGCCCCAGCATTTT.